A single TCR beta chain is shown here with its context. The CDR3 spans 15 residues. Germline V gene sequence: CDR1 LNHDA, CDR2 SQIVND (reference sequence). With 6 bases removed from V and 7 bases from J, the gap between germline ends came to 18 bases. The record originates from a study of blood T cell repertoires in COVID-19. About the study: Italy, Spain and the United States were the sources of the convalescent and acute COVID-19 samples. Nucleic acid was either cDNA or gDNA, and it came from T cells, B-cell-depleted T cells, or PBMCs.

Original data processing: Amplification with reference gene primers provided the estimates of nucleated cell counts. TCRdb's table, derived via immunoSEQ multiplex PCR, lists solely in-frame clones and lacks some. Clonal size and the V and J genes are those of that table, whereas D and trimming came from the DNA. The sample shows 140,000 or so clones, roughly 84% of them seen only once. The rearrangement joins TRBV19 to TRBJ1-4; D remains ambiguous. Sequencing was performed on peripheral blood. This TCR derives from a man in his thirties or forties with COVID-19, enrolled during active disease. This CDR3 reads CASSRWAEGSEKLFF. The CDR3 DNA is TGTGCCAGTAGCAGGTGGGCGGAGGGTTCTGAAAAACTGTTTTTT.